This record looks at one T cell receptor (beta chain) sequence and its context. No antigen is known for it. V was shortened by 0 bases and J by 4 bases, with 16 bases between the two germline ends. The CDR3 has 16 residues. The germline V gene has CDR1 SGHRS and CDR2 YFSETQ. Assay used: immunoSEQ multiplex PCR; TCRdb lists only in-frame clones, some missing. The table lists approximately 160,000 clones, 85% to 90% of them singletons, with 4% to 4.5% in the top ten. These data belong to a study of cytomegalovirus exposure and HLA in healthy donors. Findings and limits, study-wide: The listing of 150 to 200 TCR beta chains classed them as cytomegalovirus-associated. Rarity held for most TCR sequences, but there were some public TCRs that occurred in many donors. Cytomegalovirus status, reportedly, was diagnosed with high specificity and sensitivity by the classifier.

The donors were members of the validation cohort comprising approximately 110 subjects, separate from the roughly 670-subject first cohort. The clonotype comes from a man aged 18 to 29 in good health and CMV-seropositive. Sequencing input: PBMCs. V gene TRBV5-1 combines with J gene TRBJ1-1; D is perhaps TRBD1 (5 bases). CDR3 bases: TGCGCCAGCAGCTTGGATGGGGCCGGCATGAGCACTGAAGCTTTCTTT. It codes for CASSLDGAGMSTEAFF.